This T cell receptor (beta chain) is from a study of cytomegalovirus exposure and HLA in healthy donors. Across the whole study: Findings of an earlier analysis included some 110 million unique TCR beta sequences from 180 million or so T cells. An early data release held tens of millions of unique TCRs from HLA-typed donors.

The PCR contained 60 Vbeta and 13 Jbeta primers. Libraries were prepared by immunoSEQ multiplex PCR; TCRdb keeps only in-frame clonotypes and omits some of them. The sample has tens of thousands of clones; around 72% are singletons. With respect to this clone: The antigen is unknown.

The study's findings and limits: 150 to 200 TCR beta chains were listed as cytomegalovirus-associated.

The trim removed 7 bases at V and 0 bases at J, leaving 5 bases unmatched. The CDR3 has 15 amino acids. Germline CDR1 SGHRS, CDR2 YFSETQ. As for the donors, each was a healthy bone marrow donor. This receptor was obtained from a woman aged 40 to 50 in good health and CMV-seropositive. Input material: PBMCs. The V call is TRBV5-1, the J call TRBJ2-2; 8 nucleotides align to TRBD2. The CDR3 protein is CASGNSGANTGELFF. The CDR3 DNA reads TGCGCCAGCGGGAATAGCGGGGCGAACACCGGGGAGCTGTTTTTT.